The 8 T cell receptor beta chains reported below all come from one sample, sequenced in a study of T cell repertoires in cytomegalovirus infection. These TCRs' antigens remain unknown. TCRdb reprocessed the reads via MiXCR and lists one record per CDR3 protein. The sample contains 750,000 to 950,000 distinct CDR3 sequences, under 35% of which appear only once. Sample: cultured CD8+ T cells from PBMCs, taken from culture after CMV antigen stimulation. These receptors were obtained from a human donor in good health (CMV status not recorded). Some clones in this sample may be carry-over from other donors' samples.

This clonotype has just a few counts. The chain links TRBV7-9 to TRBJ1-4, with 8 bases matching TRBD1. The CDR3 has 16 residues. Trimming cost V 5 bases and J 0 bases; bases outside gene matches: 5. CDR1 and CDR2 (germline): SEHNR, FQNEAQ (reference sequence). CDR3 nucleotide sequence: TGTGCCAGCAGCCAAATACAGGGGGCAACTAATGAAAAACTGTTTTTT. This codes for CASSQIQGATNEKLFF.

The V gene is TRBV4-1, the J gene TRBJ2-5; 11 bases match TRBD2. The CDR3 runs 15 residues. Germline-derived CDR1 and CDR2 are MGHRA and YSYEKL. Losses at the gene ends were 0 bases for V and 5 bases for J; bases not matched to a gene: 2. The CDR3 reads CASSQDRTSGETQYF. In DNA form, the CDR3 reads TGCGCCAGCAGCCAAGATAGGACTAGCGGGGAGACCCAGTACTTC.

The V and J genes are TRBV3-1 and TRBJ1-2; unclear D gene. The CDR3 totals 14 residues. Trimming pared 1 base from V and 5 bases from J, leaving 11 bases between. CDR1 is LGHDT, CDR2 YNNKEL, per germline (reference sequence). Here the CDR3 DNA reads TGTGCCAGCAGCCAAGCCCGGGATAGGTATGGCTACACCTTC. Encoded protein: CASSQARDRYGYTF.

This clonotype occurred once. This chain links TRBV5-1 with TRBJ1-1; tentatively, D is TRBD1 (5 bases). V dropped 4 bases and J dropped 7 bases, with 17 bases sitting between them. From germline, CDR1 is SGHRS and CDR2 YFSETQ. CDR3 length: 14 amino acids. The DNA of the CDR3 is TGCGCCAGCAGCCACCGCTTTGGGGGGGTTGAAGCTTTCTTT. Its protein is CASSHRFGGVEAFF. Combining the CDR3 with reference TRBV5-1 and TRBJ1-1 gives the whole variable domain KAGVTQTPRYLIKTRGQQVTLSCSPISGHRSVSWYQQTPGQGLQFLFEYFSETQRNKGNFPGRFSGRQFSNSRSEMNVSTLELGDSALYLCASSHRFGGVEAFFGQGTRLTVV.

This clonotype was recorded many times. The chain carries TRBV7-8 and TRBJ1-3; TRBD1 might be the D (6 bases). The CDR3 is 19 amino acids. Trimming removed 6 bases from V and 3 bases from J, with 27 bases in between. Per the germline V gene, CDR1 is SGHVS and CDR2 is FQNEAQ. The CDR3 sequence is CASSQPPGGAEEGGNTIYF. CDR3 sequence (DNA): TGTGCCAGCAGTCAACCCCCGGGGGGGGCAGAAGAAGGTGGAAACACCATATATTTT.

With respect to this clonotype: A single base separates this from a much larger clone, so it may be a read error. CDR3 DNA: TGTGTCAGCAGCCCTGGGCGGTCCAATGAGCAGTTCTTC. Translated, it gives CVSSPGRSNEQFF. The chain uses TRBV7-2 and TRBJ2-1; no clear D gene. The CDR3 consists of 13 residues. CDR1 is SGHTA, CDR2 FQGNSA, per germline.

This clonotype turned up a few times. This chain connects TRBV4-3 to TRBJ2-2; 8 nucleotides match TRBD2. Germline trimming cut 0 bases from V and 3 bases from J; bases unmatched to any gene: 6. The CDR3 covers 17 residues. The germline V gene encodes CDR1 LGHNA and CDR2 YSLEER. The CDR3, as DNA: TGCGCCAGCAGCCAAGATCTCGGGGGGGCCTACACCGGGGAGCTGTTTTTT. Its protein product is CASSQDLGGAYTGELFF.

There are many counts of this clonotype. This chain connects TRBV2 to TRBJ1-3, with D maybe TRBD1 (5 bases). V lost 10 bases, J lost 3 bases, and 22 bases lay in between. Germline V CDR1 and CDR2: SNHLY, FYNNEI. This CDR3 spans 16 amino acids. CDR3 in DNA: TGTGCCATTAAAAACCTGGGACCCTATTATGGAAACACCATATATTTT. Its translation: CAIKNLGPYYGNTIYF.